Below, 23 T cell receptor beta chains from the same sample are listed, as sequenced in a study of Graves' ophthalmopathy and Graves' hyperthyroidism. Using RNA transcripts, the TCR beta CDR3 regions were amplified. HTBI primers primed a first-round RT-PCR, and a second-round multiplex PCR followed. TCRdb itself ran the multiplex PCR reads through MiXCR, one entry per CDR3 protein. The sample contains over a million distinct CDR3 sequences, 35% to 40% of which appear only once. Sequenced material: peripheral blood or thyroid tissue (not recorded which). The origin of the receptors is an adult man with Graves' hyperthyroidism.

For the CDR3, the DNA is TGTGCCAGCAGGACTAACATTGGATGGGTGACAGGGCAAGAGACCCAGTACTTC. It codes for CASRTNIGWVTGQETQYF. V is TRBV7-8 and J is TRBJ2-5, with 7 bases lining up with TRBD1. After removal of 6 bases from V and 2 bases from J, the junction contained 18 bases not matched to a gene. Germline values: CDR1 SGHVS, CDR2 FQNEAQ. This CDR3 region has 18 residues. The full variable domain, with the rest looked up from reference TRBV7-8 and TRBJ2-5, is GAGVSQSPRYKVAKRGQDVALRCDPISGHVSLFWYQQALGQGPEFLTYFQNEAQLDKSGLPSDRFFAERPEGSVSTLKIQRTQQEDSAVYLCASRTNIGWVTGQETQYFGPGTRLLVL.

This chain links TRBV25-1 with TRBJ2-7; D possibly corresponds to TRBD1 (5 bases). Per germline, CDR1 MGHDK and CDR2 SYGVNS. With 8 bases removed from V and 3 bases from J, the gap between germline ends came to 11 bases. CDR3 size: 12 residues. The CDR3 DNA reads as TGTGCCAGCGGACACTACGACTACGAGCAGTACTTC. Translating gives CASGHYDYEQYF.

The chain recombines TRBV30 with TRBJ1-6, with a possible D match to TRBD1 (5 bases). Germline-derived CDR1 and CDR2 are GTSNPN and SVGIG (reference sequence). Trimming removed 0 bases at V and 10 bases at J, with 13 bases between. The CDR3 totals 14 residues. The CDR3 region is CAWSVSGAGSPLHF. CDR3 DNA sequence: TGTGCCTGGAGTGTCTCCGGGGCAGGGTCACCCCTCCACTTT.

This clonotype was detected only a few times. V and J are TRBV6-5 and TRBJ1-3; D is undetermined. V lost 6 bases to trimming and J lost 0 bases, with 12 bases between them. Germline CDR1 and CDR2: MNHEY and SVGAGI. This CDR3 contains 15 residues. CDR3 coding DNA: TGTGCCAGCAGCCCCGACTGGACCTCTGGAAACACCATATATTTT. It translates to CASSPDWTSGNTIYF.

This clonotype was detected many times. The J gene is TRBJ2-5, the V gene TRBV9; weak D call: TRBD1 (7 bases). Looked up from germline, CDR1 is SGDLS and CDR2 is YYNGEE. The CDR3 extends over 13 amino acids. With 0 bases removed from V and 7 bases from J, the gap between germline ends came to 10 bases. DNA for the CDR3: TGTGCCAGCAGCGTAGCCCAGGGGGGGACCCAGTACTTC. It is translated as CASSVAQGGTQYF.

Many counts were recorded for this clonotype. The chain links TRBV29-1 to TRBJ2-3; D uncertain. The CDR3 runs to 12 residues. Germline V gene data show CDR1 as SQVTM and CDR2 as ANQGSEA. Trimming took 3 bases from V and 1 from J, leaving 5 bases between them. CDR3: CSVEAGTDTQYF. In DNA, the CDR3 is TGCAGCGTTGAGGCCGGCACAGATACGCAGTATTTT.

This clonotype was recorded many times. This rearrangement joins TRBV5-1 to TRBJ2-7; 10 positions match TRBD2. V was clipped by 7 bases and J by 3 bases; unmatched bases: 7. The length of the CDR3 is 14 residues. Germline CDR1 reads SGHRS; CDR2 reads YFSETQ. The CDR3 spells CASGSSGRDYEQYF. For the CDR3, the DNA is TGCGCCAGCGGATCAAGCGGGAGGGACTACGAGCAGTACTTC.

The chain employs TRBV2 and TRBJ2-7, with unresolved D. The germline V and J ends were trimmed by 6 bases and 5 bases, with 8 bases remaining between them. Germline CDR1 SNHLY, CDR2 FYNNEI. The CDR3 has 11 amino acids. The CDR3 DNA is TGTGCCAGCAGGGAGTGGAACGAGCAGTACTTC. This translates into CASREWNEQYF.

This clonotype was counted ten times or more. The V gene is TRBV2, the J gene TRBJ2-7; TRBD1 might be the D (6 bases). In germline, CDR1 is SNHLY, CDR2 FYNNEI. Trimming cost V 5 bases and J 6 bases, with 14 bases left between them. The CDR3 is 13 amino acids. CDR3 nucleotides: TGTGCCAGCAGTACAGGGTTATCCCCCGAGCAGTACTTC. Translation: CASSTGLSPEQYF.

Remarks on this clonotype: A much larger clone differs from this one at a single base, so this may be a read error. The genes are TRBV7-9 and TRBJ1-2, with D possibly TRBD1 on 5 matching bases. There are 14 residues in the CDR3. Deletions cut 4 bases from V and 3 bases from J, with 12 bases between. Germline CDR1 SEHNR, CDR2 FQNEAQ (reference sequence). The CDR3 DNA follows: TGTGCCAGCAGCTCGAGGGGCACCCACTATGGCTACACCTTC. Translating gives CASSSRGTHYGYTF.

This clonotype was seen many times. The chain is built from TRBV12-3 or TRBV12-4 and TRBJ1-5; D unresolved. The V and J ends lost 7 bases and 0 bases respectively, with 10 bases between them. The CDR3 loop spans 14 amino acids. CDR3 loop: CASTHSASNQPQHF. The CDR3 nucleotides are TGTGCCAGCACCCATTCGGCTAGCAATCAGCCCCAGCATTTT.

This clonotype has ten or more counts. The CDR3 region has the DNA TGTGCCAGCAGCTTAGGTCCGGGGAATCCCGGGGCCCAGTACTTC. This gives the protein CASSLGPGNPGAQYF. The rearrangement links TRBV7-8 to TRBJ2-5, with D possibly TRBD2 on 5 matching bases. Germline V gene sequence: CDR1 SGHVS, CDR2 FQNEAQ. Trimming removed 1 base at V and 9 bases at J, with 18 bases between. The CDR3 runs 15 residues. The whole variable domain, filled in from reference TRBV7-8 and TRBJ2-5, reads GAGVSQSPRYKVAKRGQDVALRCDPISGHVSLFWYQQALGQGPEFLTYFQNEAQLDKSGLPSDRFFAERPEGSVSTLKIQRTQQEDSAVYLCASSLGPGNPGAQYFGPGTRLLVL.

The V call is TRBV11-2, the J call TRBJ2-5; TRBD2 matches 8 bases. The V segment lost 5 bases and the J segment 5 bases; nucleotides outside the gene matches: 7. In germline, CDR1 is SGHAT, CDR2 FQNNGV. The CDR3 has 14 amino acids. In DNA, the CDR3 is TGTGCCAGCAGCGACAGCCCGGGAGGGGAGACCCAGTACTTC. The encoded protein is CASSDSPGGETQYF.

The chain carries TRBV7-2 and TRBJ1-5, with 7 bases identical to TRBD1. V was clipped by 5 bases and J by 3 bases; unmatched bases: 10. This CDR3 comprises 16 residues. In germline, CDR1 is SGHTA, CDR2 FQGNSA. CDR3 bases: TGTGCCAGCAGCGACACCGGGACAGCGCTCAATCAGCCCCAGCATTTT. Amino acid sequence: CASSDTGTALNQPQHF.

The V gene is TRBV12-3 or TRBV12-4, the J gene TRBJ2-5; D unclear. The CDR3 loop spans 14 amino acids. Between the trimmed V and J ends, which lost 2 bases and 4 bases, there was a span of 11 bases. Here the CDR3 reads CASSLLPIVETQYF. CDR3 in DNA: TGTGCCAGCAGTTTACTTCCAATCGTAGAGACCCAGTACTTC.

The table lists this clonotype with many counts. The V gene is TRBV24-1, the J gene TRBJ1-5; D perhaps matches TRBD1 (6 bases). Trimming shortened V by 3 bases and J by 4 bases, and 12 bases separated the two germline ends. Germline-derived CDR1 and CDR2 are KGHDR and SFDVKD. The CDR3 totals 15 residues. DNA of the CDR3: TGTGCCACCAGTGATCAGGGGACGGGGAATCAGCCCCAGCATTTT. This codes for CATSDQGTGNQPQHF.

The chain links TRBV6-5 to TRBJ1-2; D is ambiguous. V was pared by 10 bases and J by 4 bases, with 13 bases between. This CDR3 comprises 12 residues. The germline CDR1 and CDR2 sequences are MNHEY and SVGAGI. CDR3 nucleotide sequence: TGTGCCACTCGTGCGGGTCTCTATGGCTACACCTTC. Protein sequence: CATRAGLYGYTF.

This clonotype has a handful of counts. The chain links TRBV6-2 or TRBV6-3 to TRBJ2-6; 7 bases agree with TRBD2. CDR3 length equals 13 residues. Germline V lookup: CDR1 MNHEY, CDR2 SVGEGT. V gave up 11 bases and J gave up 0 bases; unmatched junction bases: 1. The CDR3 spells CAAGDSGANVLTF. CDR3 DNA: TGTGCCGCGGGGGACTCTGGGGCCAACGTCCTGACTTTC.

This chain connects TRBV9 to TRBJ2-2, with a weak D call TRBD2 (6 bases). Germline values: CDR1 SGDLS, CDR2 YYNGEE. The CDR3 covers 18 residues. Deletions cut 1 base from V and 6 bases from J, with 22 bases between. The CDR3 bases are TGTGCCAGCAGCGTAAACCAGGCTCGCGGGGAAATGGCCGGGGAGCTGTTTTTT. Amino acids: CASSVNQARGEMAGELFF.

This clonotype was seen a few times. The chain recombines TRBV5-1 with TRBJ2-7; 7 nucleotides match TRBD1. V trimming: 4 bases; J trimming: 2 bases; junction bases outside the gene matches: 12. Germline assignment: CDR1 SGHRS and CDR2 YFSETQ. The CDR3 has 16 amino acids. The CDR3 DNA reads as TGCGCCAGCAGCCTCCGGACAGGTCGGGGCCCCTACGAGCAGTACTTC. This sequence encodes CASSLRTGRGPYEQYF.

In its sample, this clonotype was seen a few times. The V gene is TRBV9, the J gene TRBJ2-2; 11 positions agree with TRBD2. Germline assignment: CDR1 SGDLS and CDR2 YYNGEE. The CDR3 is 16 amino acids. The trim removed 2 bases at V and 4 bases at J, leaving 4 bases unmatched. CDR3: CASSVTSGDFTGELFF. The CDR3 DNA reads as TGTGCCAGCAGCGTGACTAGCGGGGATTTCACCGGGGAGCTGTTTTTT.

V is TRBV20-1 and J is TRBJ2-5; 7 bases are shared with TRBD2. V was pared by 1 base and J by 4 bases, with 6 bases of the junction left unmatched. Germline lookup yields CDR1 DFQATT and CDR2 SNEGSKA (reference sequence). CDR3 length equals 14 residues. The CDR3 protein is CSARASGPGETQYF. CDR3 bases: TGCAGTGCTAGAGCTAGCGGACCTGGAGAGACCCAGTACTTC.

The rearrangement links TRBV2 to TRBJ2-6; D is uncertain. The CDR3 is 15 amino acids. From germline, CDR1 is SNHLY and CDR2 FYNNEI. The V gene lost 9 bases and the J gene lost 0 bases, with 12 bases spanning the gap. CDR3 bases: TGTGCCAGTCTCGAACAGAACTCTGGGGCCAACGTCCTGACTTTC. As protein: CASLEQNSGANVLTF.